This section outlines one T cell receptor beta chain sequence together with its context. The antigen remains unidentified. Peripheral blood and lesional scalp punch biopsies came from alopecia areata patients. From germline, CDR1 is MNHEY and CDR2 SMNVEV (reference sequence). V was trimmed by 6 bases and J by 14 bases, leaving 16 bases between them. The CDR3 sequence is 11 residues long. This entry is derived from a study of CD8+ T cells in alopecia areata. Once RNA had been extracted, it was reverse transcribed into cDNA to act as the sequencing template. The data were produced by immunoSEQ multiplex PCR, yet TCRdb's version contains in-frame clones alone and is incomplete. This sample has approximately 66,000 clones, with approximately 61% found just once. General study results and limits: Besides other cells, scalp samples also yield sequences of resident alphabeta T cells from normal skin.

The sample here was CD8+ T cells sorted from blood, taken at week 0. The chain combines TRBV27 with TRBJ2-5; unclear D gene. This sequence originates from a human donor with alopecia areata. CDR3 amino acids: CASRVGVRSYF. Written as DNA, the CDR3 is TGTGCCAGCAGAGTTGGGGTCCGCTCCTACTTC.